The T cell receptor (beta chain) under discussion was sequenced for a study of T cells in Graves' hyperthyroidism and ophthalmopathy. The overall study: Once the initial diagnosis was made, peripheral blood was obtained before any treatment.

Study-wide points: Blood samples included most of the expanded thyroid clonotypes exceeding 0.001.

As regards this clonotype: Antigen: not known.

Amplification of TCR beta CDR3 regions was performed using RNA transcripts as template. Carried out on the TCR CDR3, a first-round RT-PCR used the HTBI primer set. TCRdb reprocessed the multiplex PCR reads via MiXCR and lists one record per CDR3 protein. Here the sample spans approximately 34,000 distinct CDR3 sequences, under 65% being singletons. Exclusions: uncontrolled infection, other autoimmune disease, pregnancy, lactation. Diagnoses were made from clinical symptoms, serum measures (thyroxine and TRAb), thyroid ultrasound and orbital computed tomography. The germline CDR1 and CDR2 sequences are PRHDT and FYEKMQ (reference sequence). The CDR3 loop spans 13 amino acids. V was shortened by 3 bases and J by 4 bases, with 9 bases between the two germline ends.

V is TRBV13 and J is TRBJ1-1; possibly TRBD1 for D (5 bases). The clonotype originates from a woman between 35 and 50 years old with Graves' ophthalmopathy. Sequencing used blood. In DNA form, the CDR3 reads TGTGCCAGCAGCTTCGGAGGGACCACTGAAGCTTTCTTT. Protein product: CASSFGGTTEAFF.